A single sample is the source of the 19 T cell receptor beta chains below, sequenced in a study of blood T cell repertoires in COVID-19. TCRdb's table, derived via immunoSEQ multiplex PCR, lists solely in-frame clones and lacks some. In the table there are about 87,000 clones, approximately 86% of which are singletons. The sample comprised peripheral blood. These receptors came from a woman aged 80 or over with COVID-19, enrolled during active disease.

CDR3 bases: TGTGCCAGTAGGGAACGGGGGGTTTACAATGAGCAGTTCTTC. Translation: CASRERGVYNEQFF. The genes are TRBV19 and TRBJ2-1; 7 bases agree with TRBD2. V lost 6 bases, J lost 4 bases, and 6 bases stayed unmatched. Germline values: CDR1 LNHDA, CDR2 SQIVND (reference sequence). This CDR3 contains 14 residues.

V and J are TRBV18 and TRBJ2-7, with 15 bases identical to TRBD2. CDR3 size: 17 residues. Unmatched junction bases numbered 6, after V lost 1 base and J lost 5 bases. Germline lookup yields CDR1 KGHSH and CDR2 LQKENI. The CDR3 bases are TGTGCCAGCTCACCACGGACTAGCGGGGGGGCCGGGGACGAGCAGTACTTC. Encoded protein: CASSPRTSGGAGDEQYF.

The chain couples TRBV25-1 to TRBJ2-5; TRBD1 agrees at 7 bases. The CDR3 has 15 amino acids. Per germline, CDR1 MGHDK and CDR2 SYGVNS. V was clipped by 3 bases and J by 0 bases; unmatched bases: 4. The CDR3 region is CASSDPGTDQETQYF. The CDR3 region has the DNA TGTGCCAGCAGTGACCCTGGGACAGACCAAGAGACCCAGTACTTC.

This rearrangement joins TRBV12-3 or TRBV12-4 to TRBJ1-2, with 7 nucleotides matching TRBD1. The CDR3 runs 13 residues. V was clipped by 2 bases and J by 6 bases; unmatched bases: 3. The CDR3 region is CASSLRDRDGYTF. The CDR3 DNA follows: TGTGCCAGCAGTTTACGAGACAGGGATGGCTACACCTTC.

CDR3 sequence: CASMEQGRAYEQYF. The CDR3 DNA sequence: TGTGCCAGCATGGAGCAGGGTAGGGCCTACGAGCAGTACTTC. V is TRBV6-5 and J is TRBJ2-7; perhaps TRBD1 as D (5 bases). V gave up 7 bases and J gave up 2 bases, with 15 bases separating them. The CDR3 is 14 amino acids. The germline gives CDR1 MNHEY, CDR2 SVGAGI.

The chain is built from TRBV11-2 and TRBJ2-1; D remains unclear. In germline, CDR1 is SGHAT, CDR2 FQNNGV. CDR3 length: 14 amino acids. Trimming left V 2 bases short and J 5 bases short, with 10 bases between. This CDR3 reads CASSLHLRNNEQFF. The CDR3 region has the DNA TGTGCCAGCAGCTTACACTTGAGAAACAATGAGCAGTTCTTC. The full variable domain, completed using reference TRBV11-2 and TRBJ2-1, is EAGVAQSPRYKIIEKRQSVAFWCNPISGHATLYWYQQILGQGPKLLIQFQNNGVVDDSQLPKDRFSAERLKGVDSTLKIQPAKLEDSAVYLCASSLHLRNNEQFFGPGTRLTVL.

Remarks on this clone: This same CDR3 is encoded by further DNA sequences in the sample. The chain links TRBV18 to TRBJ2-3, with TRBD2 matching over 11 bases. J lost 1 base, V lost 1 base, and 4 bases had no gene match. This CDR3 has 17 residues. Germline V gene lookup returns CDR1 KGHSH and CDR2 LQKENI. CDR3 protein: CASSPLAGGPGTDTQYF. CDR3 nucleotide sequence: TGTGCCAGCTCACCACTAGCGGGAGGGCCCGGCACAGATACGCAGTATTTT.

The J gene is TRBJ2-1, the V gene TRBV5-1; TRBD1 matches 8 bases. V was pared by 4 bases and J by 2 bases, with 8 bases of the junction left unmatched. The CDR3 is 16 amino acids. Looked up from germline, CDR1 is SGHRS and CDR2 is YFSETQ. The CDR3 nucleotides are TGCGCCAGCAGCCGGACAGGGCCCCTAACCTACAATGAGCAGTTCTTC. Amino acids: CASSRTGPLTYNEQFF. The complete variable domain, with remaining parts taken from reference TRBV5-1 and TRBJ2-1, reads KAGVTQTPRYLIKTRGQQVTLSCSPISGHRSVSWYQQTPGQGLQFLFEYFSETQRNKGNFPGRFSGRQFSNSRSEMNVSTLELGDSALYLCASSRTGPLTYNEQFFGPGTRLTVL.

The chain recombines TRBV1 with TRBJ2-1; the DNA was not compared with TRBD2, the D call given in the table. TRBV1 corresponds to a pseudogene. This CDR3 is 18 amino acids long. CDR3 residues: CTSSPHGTSGLGYNEQFF. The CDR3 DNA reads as TGCACCAGCAGCCCACATGGGACTAGCGGGTTAGGGTACAATGAGCAGTTCTTC.

For the CDR3, the DNA is TGTGCCAGCAGTTACAGACAGCCCAAACTTTCCTACGAGCAGTACTTC. Translated: CASSYRQPKLSYEQYF. The chain combines TRBV6-5 with TRBJ2-7, with D possibly matching TRBD1 (5 bases). Germline CDR1 reads MNHEY; CDR2 reads SVGAGI. This CDR3 has 16 amino acids. Trimming shortened V by 2 bases and J by 1 base, and 15 bases separated the two germline ends.

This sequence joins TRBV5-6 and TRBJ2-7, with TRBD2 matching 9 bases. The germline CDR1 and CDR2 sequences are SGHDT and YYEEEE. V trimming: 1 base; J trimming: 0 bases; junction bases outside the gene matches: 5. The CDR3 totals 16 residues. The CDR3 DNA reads TGTGCCAGCAGCTTGCCCAGCGGGAGGTCCTCCTACGAGCAGTACTTC. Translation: CASSLPSGRSSYEQYF.

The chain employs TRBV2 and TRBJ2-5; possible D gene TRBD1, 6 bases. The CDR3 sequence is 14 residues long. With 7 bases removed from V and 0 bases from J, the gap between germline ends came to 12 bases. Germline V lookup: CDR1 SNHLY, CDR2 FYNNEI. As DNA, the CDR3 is TGTGCCAGCACTGGGACAAGCTACCAAGAGACCCAGTACTTC. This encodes CASTGTSYQETQYF.

Here the CDR3 reads CASSRLGDTQYF. For the CDR3, the DNA is TGTGCCAGCAGCAGACTCGGGGATACGCAGTATTTT. V usage is TRBV2 and J usage is TRBJ2-3; no clear D gene. Germline CDR1 SNHLY, CDR2 FYNNEI. Trimming took off 6 bases at V and 6 bases at J, with 10 bases between the two ends. The CDR3 covers 12 residues.

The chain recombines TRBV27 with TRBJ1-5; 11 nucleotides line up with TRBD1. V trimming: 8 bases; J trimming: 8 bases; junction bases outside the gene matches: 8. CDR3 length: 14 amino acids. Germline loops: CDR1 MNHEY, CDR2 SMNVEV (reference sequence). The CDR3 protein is CASGLDRGLKPQHF. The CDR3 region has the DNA TGTGCCAGCGGACTGGACAGGGGGCTAAAGCCCCAGCATTTT.

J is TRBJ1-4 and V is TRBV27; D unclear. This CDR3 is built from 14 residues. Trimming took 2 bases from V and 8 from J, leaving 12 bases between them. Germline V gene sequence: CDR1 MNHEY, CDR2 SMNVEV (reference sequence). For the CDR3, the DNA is TGTGCCAGCAGTTTAGGAGTTCTTGACGAAAAACTGTTTTTT. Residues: CASSLGVLDEKLFF.

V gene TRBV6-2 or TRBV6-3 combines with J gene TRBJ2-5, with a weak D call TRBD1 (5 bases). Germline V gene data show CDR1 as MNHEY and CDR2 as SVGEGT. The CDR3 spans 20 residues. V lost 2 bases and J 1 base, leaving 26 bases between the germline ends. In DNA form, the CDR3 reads TGTGCCAGCAGTTACCCGATAGGGGATGCTGCTCTATTTGGCCAAGAGACCCAGTACTTC. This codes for CASSYPIGDAALFGQETQYF.

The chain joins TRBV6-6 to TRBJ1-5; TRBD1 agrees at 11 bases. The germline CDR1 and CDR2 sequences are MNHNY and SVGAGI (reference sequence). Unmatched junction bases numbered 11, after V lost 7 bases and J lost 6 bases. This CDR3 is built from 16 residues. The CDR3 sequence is CASIRTGGSQGQPQHF. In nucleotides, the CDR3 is TGTGCCAGCATTAGGACAGGGGGCAGTCAGGGTCAGCCCCAGCATTTT.

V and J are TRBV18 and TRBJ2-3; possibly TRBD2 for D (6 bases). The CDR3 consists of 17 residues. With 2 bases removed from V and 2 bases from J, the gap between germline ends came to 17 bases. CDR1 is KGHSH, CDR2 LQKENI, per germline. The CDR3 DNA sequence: TGTGCCAGCTCACCAATGGCGGGGTTGACGTACACAGATACGCAGTATTTT. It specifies CASSPMAGLTYTDTQYF.

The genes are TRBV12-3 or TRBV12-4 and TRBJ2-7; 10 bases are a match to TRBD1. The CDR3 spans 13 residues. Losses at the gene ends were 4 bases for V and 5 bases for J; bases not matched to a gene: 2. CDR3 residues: CASSSGQGNEQYF. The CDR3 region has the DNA TGTGCCAGCAGTTCGGGACAGGGGAACGAGCAGTACTTC.